One and the same sample provided the 29 T cell receptor beta chains below, sequenced in a study of T-cell reconstitution after alpha-beta-depleted transplantation in children. Unique molecular identifiers were used to barcode this TCRbeta library. TCRdb reanalysed the PCR reads using MiXCR and keeps one entry per CDR3 protein. Of approximately 130,000 distinct CDR3 sequences in the sample, roughly 10% are singletons; the top ten hold around 24%. The specimen comprised PBMCs, mostly from graft donor cells, sampled 180 days after TCRalphabeta/CD19-depleted stem cell transplant. These receptors came from a girl under three years old who had a stem cell transplant for combined immunodeficiency, so the T cells may come from the graft donor.

This clonotype showed up just a few times. This sequence joins TRBV20-1 and TRBJ2-5, with D possibly matching TRBD2 (6 bases). The length of the CDR3 is 13 residues. V lost 3 bases and J 0 bases, leaving 8 bases between the germline ends. The germline V gene encodes CDR1 DFQATT and CDR2 SNEGSKA (reference sequence). DNA for the CDR3: TGCAGTGCTAGCTCTAGCGACCAAGAGACCCAGTACTTC. Amino acid sequence: CSASSSDQETQYF.

This clonotype occurred many times. The chain employs TRBV20-1 and TRBJ2-7, with 10 nucleotides matching TRBD1. The ends lost 0 bases at V and 4 bases at J; junction bases unmatched: 3. The CDR3 is 14 residues long. Germline V lookup: CDR1 DFQATT, CDR2 SNEGSKA (reference sequence). This CDR3 is CSARDTGQGYEQYF. CDR3 nucleotides: TGCAGTGCTAGAGATACGGGACAGGGGTACGAGCAGTACTTC.

This clonotype was seen at least ten times. The chain couples TRBV5-4 to TRBJ2-7; D is unresolved. The CDR3 has 13 residues. The germline V gene encodes CDR1 SGHNT and CDR2 YYREEE (reference sequence). The ends were cut back, 0 bases at V and 0 bases at J, with 4 bases in the middle. In nucleotides, the CDR3 is TGTGCCAGCAGCTTGGAAGTCTCCTACGAGCAGTACTTC. It codes for CASSLEVSYEQYF.

CDR3 sequence reads: CASNAQKWSNQPQHF. The CDR3, as DNA: TGTGCCAGTAATGCCCAGAAATGGAGCAATCAGCCCCAGCATTTT. The V gene is TRBV19, the J gene TRBJ1-5; D is ambiguous. The CDR3 covers 15 residues. The V gene lost 7 bases and the J gene lost 1 base, with 14 bases spanning the gap. Per the germline V gene, CDR1 is LNHDA and CDR2 is SQIVND (reference sequence).

Concerning this clonotype itself: A much more abundant neighbour one base away suggests this may be a read error. The chain joins TRBV7-8 to TRBJ2-3; D not certain. The CDR3 length is 13 residues. CDR1 SGHVS and CDR2 FQNEAQ come from the germline V gene. The CDR3 coding sequence is TGTGCCACCAGCTTTGGCGAAGACGATACGCAGTATTTT. It codes for CATSFGEDDTQYF.

V gene TRBV20-1 combines with J gene TRBJ1-1; no firm D call. Germline CDR1 reads DFQATT; CDR2 reads SNEGSKA (reference sequence). The CDR3 covers 12 residues. Trimming cost V 3 bases and J 4 bases, with 9 bases left between them. The CDR3 protein is CSASLRLTEAFF. CDR3 DNA: TGCAGTGCTAGTTTACGGCTCACTGAAGCTTTCTTT.

In this sample, this clonotype turned up a few times. The rearrangement links TRBV20-1 to TRBJ2-7; unclear D gene. The CDR3 spans 13 residues. The V end was cut by 3 bases, the J end by 3 bases, with 12 bases between. Germline V CDR1 and CDR2: DFQATT, SNEGSKA (reference sequence). For the CDR3, the DNA is TGCAGTGCTAGGAGCAAAATAGGCTACGAGCAGTACTTC. It translates to CSARSKIGYEQYF.

This clonotype was seen more than once but under ten times. This chain connects TRBV5-1 to TRBJ2-1; the match to TRBD1 covers 10 bases. The length of the CDR3 is 15 residues. Looked up from germline, CDR1 is SGHRS and CDR2 is YFSETQ. Unmatched junction bases numbered 2, after V lost 0 bases and J lost 5 bases. This chain's CDR3 is CASSLGGTGDNEQFF. CDR3 DNA: TGCGCCAGCAGCTTGGGAGGGACAGGGGACAATGAGCAGTTCTTC.

The V call is TRBV5-4, the J call TRBJ2-5, with a weak D call TRBD1 (5 bases). The CDR3 totals 13 residues. Germline-derived CDR1 and CDR2 are SGHNT and YYREEE (reference sequence). V lost 3 bases to trimming and J lost 5 bases, with 11 bases between them. CDR3 protein: CASSWSRDETQYF. The CDR3 DNA sequence: TGTGCCAGCAGCTGGAGCAGGGATGAGACCCAGTACTTC.

In this sample, this clonotype turned up a few times. The J gene is TRBJ2-3, the V gene TRBV2, with D perhaps given as TRBD1 or TRBD2 (5 bases each). Germline V gene data show CDR1 as SNHLY and CDR2 as FYNNEI. This CDR3 region has 17 residues. V dropped 8 bases and J dropped 4 bases, with 25 bases sitting between them. In nucleotides, the CDR3 is TGTGCCAGCCACCCCATAAGAGGGGCCGCGGCCCCAGATACGCAGTATTTT. Encoded protein: CASHPIRGAAAPDTQYF.

J is TRBJ2-2 and V is TRBV4-3; D is ambiguous. Germline V CDR1 and CDR2: LGHNA, YSLEER. The CDR3 runs to 13 residues. Trimming took off 1 base at V and 4 bases at J, with 4 bases between the two ends. The CDR3 DNA follows: TGCGCCAGCAGCCAAGTGGTCACCGGGGAGCTGTTTTTT. Encoded protein: CASSQVVTGELFF.

The chain links TRBV12-3 or TRBV12-4 to TRBJ2-1; the D is unclear. This CDR3 spans 11 amino acids. The V gene lost 3 bases and the J gene lost 6 bases, with 3 bases spanning the gap. This CDR3 is CASSFFNEQFF. CDR3 nucleotide sequence: TGTGCCAGCAGTTTCTTCAATGAGCAGTTCTTC.

This clonotype turned up a few times. The V and J genes are TRBV12-3 or TRBV12-4 and TRBJ2-1, with TRBD2 matching over 11 bases. The CDR3 totals 15 residues. Germline trimming cut 6 bases from V and 10 bases from J; bases unmatched to any gene: 11. The CDR3 nucleotides are TGTGCCAGCAGCCCCGGGACTAGCGGCCCCCGAGAGCAGTTCTTC. It encodes CASSPGTSGPREQFF.

This clonotype was observed a few times. V is TRBV6-5 and J is TRBJ2-7, with 12 positions matching TRBD1. The ends lost 4 bases at V and 6 bases at J; junction bases unmatched: 7. CDR1 is MNHEY and CDR2 is SVGAGI in the germline V gene. This CDR3 comprises 15 residues. CDR3 nucleotide sequence: TGTGCCAGCAGTTCCCTCGGGACAGGGGGCGGCGAGCAGTACTTC. Protein sequence: CASSSLGTGGGEQYF.

The genes are TRBV9 and TRBJ2-1; D is undetermined. V gave up 0 bases and J gave up 4 bases, with 5 bases separating them. This CDR3 comprises 13 residues. Germline values: CDR1 SGDLS, CDR2 YYNGEE. CDR3 nucleotide sequence: TGTGCCAGCAGCGTAGTTCCTTACAATGAGCAGTTCTTC. Residues: CASSVVPYNEQFF. The full variable domain, in which reference TRBV9 and TRBJ2-1 provide the parts outside the CDR3, is DSGVTQTPKHLITATGQRVTLRCSPRSGDLSVYWYQQSLDQGLQFLIQYYNGEERAKGNILERFSAQQFPDLHSELNLSSLELGDSALYFCASSVVPYNEQFFGPGTRLTVL.

In this sample, this clonotype turned up a few times. The chain links TRBV10-3 to TRBJ2-7; 7 positions match TRBD2. V lost 3 bases to trimming and J lost 0 bases; unmatched junction nucleotides: 2. CDR3 size: 14 residues. CDR1 and CDR2 from the germline V gene are ENHRY and SYGVKD. This chain's CDR3 is CAISDGDYSYEQYF. CDR3 nucleotide sequence: TGTGCCATCAGTGATGGGGACTACTCCTACGAGCAGTACTTC.

The chain employs TRBV12-3 or TRBV12-4 and TRBJ1-5; 11 nucleotides line up with TRBD1. The CDR3 totals 17 residues. The V and J ends lost 6 bases and 0 bases, in that order; junction bases with no gene match: 7. As DNA, the CDR3 is TGTGCCAGCAGGGATGGGACAGGGGGATATAGCAATCAGCCCCAGCATTTT. This translates into CASRDGTGGYSNQPQHF.

This clonotype was counted a few times. This chain links TRBV7-9 with TRBJ2-1, with D perhaps matching TRBD1 (6 bases). Germline V gives CDR1 SEHNR, CDR2 FQNEAQ (reference sequence). With 5 bases removed from V and 4 bases from J, the gap between germline ends came to 12 bases. The CDR3 covers 14 residues. The CDR3 protein is CASSQVTGYNEQFF. The CDR3 DNA is TGTGCCAGCAGCCAGGTTACAGGGTACAATGAGCAGTTCTTC.

This clonotype was found many times. This chain joins TRBV10-3 and TRBJ2-2; no clear D gene. CDR3 length: 11 residues. CDR1 is ENHRY and CDR2 is SYGVKD in the germline V gene. Trimming shortened V by 7 bases and J by 6 bases, and 6 bases separated the two germline ends. The DNA of the CDR3 is TGTGCCATCACCGAGGCCGGGGAGCTGTTTTTT. Encoded protein: CAITEAGELFF.

This chain joins TRBV9 and TRBJ2-1; possible D gene TRBD2, 6 bases. V lost 0 bases, J lost 4 bases, and 11 bases lay in between. This CDR3 has 15 amino acids. Germline V lookup: CDR1 SGDLS, CDR2 YYNGEE. Written as DNA, the CDR3 is TGTGCCAGCAGCGTAGGTAGCGGAAAATACAATGAGCAGTTCTTC. It is translated as CASSVGSGKYNEQFF.

The chain joins TRBV7-9 to TRBJ1-1; perhaps TRBD1 as D (5 bases). This CDR3 region has 15 residues. Between the trimmed V and J ends, which lost 4 bases and 3 bases, there was a span of 15 bases. CDR1 is SEHNR, CDR2 FQNEAQ, per germline (reference sequence). The CDR3 loop reads CASSSRPVGDTEAFF. The CDR3 DNA is TGTGCCAGCAGCTCCCGCCCTGTGGGGGACACTGAAGCTTTCTTT.

This sequence joins TRBV29-1 and TRBJ2-7; 8 positions agree with TRBD2. The germline V gene has CDR1 SQVTM and CDR2 ANQGSEA. The CDR3 is made up of 17 amino acids. V was pared by 3 bases and J by 0 bases, with 13 bases of the junction left unmatched. The CDR3 region is CSVEETPTSGSSYEQYF. The CDR3 coding sequence is TGCAGCGTTGAGGAAACCCCCACTAGCGGAAGCTCCTACGAGCAGTACTTC.

This clonotype has only a few counts. The chain has TRBV28 and TRBJ2-4; possibly TRBD2 for D (5 bases). CDR3 length: 15 residues. Germline-derived CDR1 and CDR2 are MDHEN and SYDVKM. The ends were cut back, 5 bases at V and 4 bases at J, with 15 bases in the middle. This CDR3 is CASSGRRSRKNIQYF. The CDR3 nucleotides read TGTGCCAGCAGTGGGAGACGGTCCCGGAAAAACATTCAGTACTTC.

This clonotype has at least ten counts. The rearrangement uses TRBV12-3 or TRBV12-4 and TRBJ2-3; 11 bases are a match to TRBD1. V lost 3 bases and J lost 6; bases outside the gene matches: 5. This CDR3 spans 15 amino acids. In nucleotides, the CDR3 is TGTGCCAGCAGTTTGCAGGACAGGGGGCCGGATACGCAGTATTTT. This codes for CASSLQDRGPDTQYF.

The gene calls are TRBV6-2 or TRBV6-3 and TRBJ2-3; D gene uncertain. The CDR3 loop spans 13 amino acids. Per the germline V gene, CDR1 is MNHEY and CDR2 is SVGEGT. The ends were cut back, 2 bases at V and 5 bases at J, with 8 bases in the middle. This chain's CDR3 is CASSYGLGDTQYF. In nucleotides, the CDR3 is TGTGCCAGCAGTTACGGGTTGGGAGATACGCAGTATTTT.

This clonotype was recorded many times. The V and J genes are TRBV5-5 and TRBJ1-2; D ambiguous. This CDR3 comprises 13 residues. Germline V gene sequence: CDR1 SGHKS, CDR2 YYEKEE (reference sequence). The V and J ends lost 1 base and 1 base respectively, with 5 bases between them. As DNA, the CDR3 is TGTGCCAGCAGCTTGTACAGTAACTATGGCTACACCTTC. The encoded protein is CASSLYSNYGYTF.

The chain carries TRBV7-2 and TRBJ1-2; D not certain. Germline V gene data show CDR1 as SGHTA and CDR2 as FQGNSA. The CDR3 consists of 13 residues. Trimming left V 5 bases short and J 0 bases short, with 7 bases between. As DNA, the CDR3 is TGTGCCAGCAGCCCCCATGCTAACTATGGCTACACCTTC. This translates into CASSPHANYGYTF. The entire variable domain, with the rest obtained from reference TRBV7-2 and TRBJ1-2, is as follows: GAGVSQSPSNKVTEKGKDVELRCDPISGHTALYWYRQSLGQGLEFLIYFQGNSAPDKSGLPSDRFSAERTGGSVSTLTIQRTQQEDSAVYLCASSPHANYGYTFGSGTRLTVV.

The J gene is TRBJ2-5, the V gene TRBV5-1; no firm D call. The CDR3 has 13 amino acids. CDR1 and CDR2 (germline): SGHRS, YFSETQ. Trimming removed 4 bases from V and 7 bases from J, with 14 bases in between. CDR3 DNA: TGCGCCAGCAGCCCCCTTGGCGATTGGACCCAGTACTTC. Protein product: CASSPLGDWTQYF.

This clonotype was observed a handful of times. The V and J genes are TRBV7-2 and TRBJ2-1, with TRBD2 matching 9 bases. Trimming cost V 0 bases and J 8 bases; bases outside gene matches: 17. The germline V gene has CDR1 SGHTA and CDR2 FQGNSA. The CDR3 contains 19 residues. The CDR3 DNA sequence: TGTGCCAGCAGCTTAGCCTTAAGCGGGGGGCTTGACGTCCTGGATGAGCAGTTCTTC. It yields the protein CASSLALSGGLDVLDEQFF.